These T cell receptor beta chains were read from a single sample in a study of blood T cell repertoires in COVID-19. The table came from immunoSEQ multiplex PCR; TCRdb's copy has only in-frame clones and leaves some out. The data contain some 220,000 clones, under 90% of them singletons. The sample taken for sequencing was peripheral blood. The origin of the receptors is a woman of 80 years or more with active or convalescent COVID-19. Each CDR3 is given with its conserved first and last residue. D genes are given only for firm matches. Where a row states a size, it is once, few, many or the class of an expanded clone; other rows omit it.

>NA|TRBV15|NA|TRBJ2-3
TGTGCCACCAGCAGAGCGGTTGGCAGGGTCGCTAGCACAGATACGCAGTATTTT
CATSRAVGRVASTDTQYF
>NA|TRBV3-1/TRBV3-2|NA|TRBJ1-1
TGTGCCAGCAGCCAGATGGGGGGGGCGCGGCAGGCTTTCTTT
CASSQMGGARQAFF
>NA|TRBV30|TRBD1|TRBJ1-5
TGTGCCTGGCGGGGACAGGGGGGCCCTCAGCCCCAGCATTTT
CAWRGQGGPQPQHF
>NA|TRBV5-4|NA|TRBJ2-7
TGTGCCAGCAGTACGCAGGACTCCTACGAGCAGTACTTC
CASSTQDSYEQYF
>NA|TRBV6-1|NA|TRBJ2-1
TGTGCCAGCAGTGAAGGGGGCGTTCGAGATGAGCAGTTCTTC
CASSEGGVRDEQFF
>NA|TRBV19|TRBD2|TRBJ2-7
TGTGCCAGTAGTAAATTGGCGGGAGACGGGCAGTACTTC
CASSKLAGDGQYF
>NA|TRBV5-1|TRBD1|TRBJ2-3
TGCGCCAGCAGCAGGACAGGGGGGCAAGATACGCAGTATTTT
CASSRTGGQDTQYF
>NA|TRBV5-5|NA|TRBJ2-3
TGTGCCAGTACGTACCCGGGAATGGCAGATACGCAGTATTTT
CASTYPGMADTQYF
>NA|TRBV20-1|NA|TRBJ2-7
TGCAGTGCCGACAGTTTCCAAGAGCAGTACTTC
CSADSFQEQYF
>NA|TRBV5-5|NA|TRBJ2-7
TGTGCCAGCAGCTTGGTTGTGTCAGGGTCTTACGGGCAGTACTTC
CASSLVVSGSYGQYF
>NA|TRBV5-4|NA|TRBJ2-3
TGTGCCAGCAGCATGGGCCTAGCCACAGATACGCAGTATTTT
CASSMGLATDTQYF
>NA|TRBV6-5|TRBD1|TRBJ1-1
TGTGCCAGCAGTTGGGGACAGGGGCTAGAGAGAGCTTTCTTT
CASSWGQGLERAFF
>NA|TRBV3-1/TRBV3-2|NA|TRBJ1-2
TGTGCCAGCAGCCAAGTGAGGCAGGGAGGCTACACCTTC
CASSQVRQGGYTF
>few|TRBV18|TRBD1|TRBJ2-5
TGTGCCAGCTCAAGGACGGGACAGGGAAGACAGACCCAGTACTTC
CASSRTGQGRQTQYF
>NA|TRBV21-1|NA|TRBJ2-7
TGTGCCAGCAGCTCGCACAGGAGCCCCTACGAGCAGTACTTC
CASSSHRSPYEQYF
>NA|TRBV30|NA|TRBJ1-1
TGTGCCTGGAGGTTCTCCGGGGACACTGAAGCTTTCTTT
CAWRFSGDTEAFF
>NA|TRBV4-3|TRBD1|TRBJ1-4
TGCGCCAGCAGCCAAGGCGAGACAGGGGGGGGATATGAAAAACTGTTTTTT
CASSQGETGGGYEKLFF
>NA|TRBV28|TRBD1|TRBJ2-1
TGTGCCAGCAGTTTGACAGGGTGGACCCTGTTGTCCTACAATGAGCAGTTCTTC
CASSLTGWTLLSYNEQFF
>NA|TRBV4-3|TRBD1|TRBJ1-5
TGCGCCAGCGCAGAGTACAGGGGGCAGCCCCAGCATTTT
CASAEYRGQPQHF
>NA|TRBV9|TRBD2|TRBJ2-2
TGTGCCAGTCGAGAGACTAGCGACCTCACCGGGGAGCTGTTTTTT
CASRETSDLTGELFF
>NA|TRBV6-9|NA|TRBJ2-1
TGTGCCAGCAGTTATTCCCAGGCCGGGACACCTCATCAGGGGGGCTCCTACAATGAGCAGTTCTTC
CASSYSQAGTPHQGGSYNEQFF
>NA|TRBV28|TRBD2|TRBJ2-5
TGTGCCAGCATAGGGAACAGGGGGTCTCGGACTAGCGGGGTTGAAGAGACCCAGTACTTC
CASIGNRGSRTSGVEETQYF
>NA|TRBV19|NA|TRBJ2-1
TGTGCCAGTAGCTTAACGGGAAGGAATGAGCAGTTCTTC
CASSLTGRNEQFF
>NA|TRBV3-1/TRBV3-2|NA|TRBJ2-5
TGTGCCAGCAGCCCCTTCGGAGAGACCCAGTACTTC
CASSPFGETQYF
>NA|TRBV5-4|NA|TRBJ2-1
TGTGCCAGCAGCGTGGACATAGCGGAATACAATGAGCAGTTCTTC
CASSVDIAEYNEQFF
>NA|TRBV5-1|NA|TRBJ1-2
TGCGCCAGCAGCTTGGGGGAGGCCGGCGAGGGCTACACCTTC
CASSLGEAGEGYTF
>NA|TRBV3-1/TRBV3-2|NA|TRBJ1-2
TGTGCCAGCAGCCATGCTACCGGGTCCCGCTATGGCTACACCTTC
CASSHATGSRYGYTF
>many|TRBV4-3|TRBD2|TRBJ2-7
TGCGCCAGCAGCCAAGATAGTTCTATGGCTAGCGGCTACGAGCAGTACTTC
CASSQDSSMASGYEQYF
>NA|TRBV3-1/TRBV3-2|NA|TRBJ2-7
TGTGCCAGCAGCCATGGGGCTCGAAGCTACGAGCAGTACTTC
CASSHGARSYEQYF
>once|TRBV28|NA|TRBJ1-1
TGTGCCAGCAGTTTAGGGGGGGCGTACACTGAAGCTTTCTTT
CASSLGGAYTEAFF
>few|TRBV19|NA|TRBJ2-2
TGTGCCAGTAGTCAGCGAGACCTTCCAAGGAGAGGCACCGGGGAGCTGTTTTTT
CASSQRDLPRRGTGELFF
>NA|TRBV15|NA|TRBJ1-5
TGTGCCACCAGACTAGGGGGTAGCAATCAGCCCCAGCATTTT
CATRLGGSNQPQHF
>NA|TRBV27|NA|TRBJ2-7
TGTGCCAGCAGTTTAAAATGGGGGGTTTACGAGCAGTACTTC
CASSLKWGVYEQYF
>NA|TRBV18|NA|TRBJ1-4
TGTGCCAGCTCACGGGGGGCTAATGAAAAACTGTTTTTT
CASSRGANEKLFF